The T cell receptor beta chain described here comes from a study of control samples from healthy donors and cancer patients. Some clones are missing from TCRdb's copy, which holds only in-frame ones; the method was immunoSEQ multiplex PCR. Of some 120,000 clones listed, around 96% were seen once; the top ten hold about 3.6%. Germline V lookup: CDR1 LGHNA, CDR2 YNFKEQ. The CDR3 contains 16 residues. The ends were cut back, 7 bases at V and 0 bases at J, with 17 bases in the middle. This sequence was found in a man aged 25 to 45 in good health. This sequence joins TRBV4-2 and TRBJ2-3; a weak D match, TRBD2 (5 bases). Material: blood. The CDR3 is CASTSRARGSTDTQYF. The CDR3 DNA reads TGTGCCAGCACCTCGAGGGCTCGGGGAAGCACAGATACGCAGTATTTT.